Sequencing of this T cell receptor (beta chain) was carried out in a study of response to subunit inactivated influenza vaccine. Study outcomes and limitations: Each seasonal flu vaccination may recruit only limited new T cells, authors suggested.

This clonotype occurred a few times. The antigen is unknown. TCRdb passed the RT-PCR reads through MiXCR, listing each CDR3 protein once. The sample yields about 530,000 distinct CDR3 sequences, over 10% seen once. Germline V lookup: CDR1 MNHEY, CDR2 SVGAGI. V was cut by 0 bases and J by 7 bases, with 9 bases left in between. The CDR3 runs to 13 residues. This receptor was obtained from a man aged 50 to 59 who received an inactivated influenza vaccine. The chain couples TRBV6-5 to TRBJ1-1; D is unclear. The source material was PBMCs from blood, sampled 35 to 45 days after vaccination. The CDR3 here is CASSYSGRIEAFF. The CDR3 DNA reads TGTGCCAGCAGTTACTCCGGACGGATTGAAGCTTTCTTT.